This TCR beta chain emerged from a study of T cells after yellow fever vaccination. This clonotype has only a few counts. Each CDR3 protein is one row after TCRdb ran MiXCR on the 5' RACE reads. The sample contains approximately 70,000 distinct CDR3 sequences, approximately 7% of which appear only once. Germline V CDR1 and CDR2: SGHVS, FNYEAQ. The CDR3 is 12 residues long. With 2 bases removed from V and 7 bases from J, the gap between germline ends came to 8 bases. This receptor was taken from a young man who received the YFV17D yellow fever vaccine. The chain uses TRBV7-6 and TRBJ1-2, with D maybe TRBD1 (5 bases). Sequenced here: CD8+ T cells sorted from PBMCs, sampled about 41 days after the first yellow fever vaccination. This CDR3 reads CASSLPGTGYTF. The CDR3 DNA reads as TGTGCCAGCAGCTTACCAGGGACTGGCTACACCTTC. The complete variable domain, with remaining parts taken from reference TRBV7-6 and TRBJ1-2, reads GAGVSQSPRYKVTKRGQDVALRCDPISGHVSLYWYRQALGQGPEFLTYFNYEAQQDKSGLPNDRFSAERPEGSISTLTIQRTEQRDSAMYRCASSLPGTGYTFGSGTRLTVV.